Described below is a single T cell receptor (beta chain) sequence and its context. As yet, its antigen is unknown. Germline V gene lookup returns CDR1 MGHRA and CDR2 YSYEKL. This CDR3 has 15 residues. Trimming removed 4 bases from V and 2 bases from J; junction bases left unmatched: 6. The data belong to a study of graft-versus-host responses after intestinal transplantation. Study as a whole: Recipients uniformly received anti-thymocyte globulin induction, followed by tacrolimus and steroids for roughly 3 years.

Measured with immunoSEQ multiplex PCR; TCRdb has only the in-frame clones, and not every one. This table holds about 71,000 clones, around 91% found once. Study outcomes and limitations: Analysis identified GvH clones in recipient marrow, with some appearing first in ileum or blood. Early post-transplant falls in HvG clones accompanied the peak levels of circulating GvH clones.

The gene calls are TRBV4-1 and TRBJ2-3; 7 bases are shared with TRBD1. The origin of this receptor is a human donor who received an intestinal transplant. The sample consisted of unstimulated CD8+ T cells sorted from spleen or lymph node cells, taken before intestinal transplant. CDR3 bases: TGCGCCAGCAGCCCGCACAGGGGCCTCACAGATACGCAGTATTTT. This sequence encodes CASSPHRGLTDTQYF.